The T cell receptor (beta chain) under discussion was sequenced for a study of CD8 T cells in ankylosing spondylitis. The table lists this clonotype with many counts. The CDR3 runs to 13 residues. From germline, CDR1 is SGHTA and CDR2 FQGNSA. V was shortened by 5 bases and J by 3 bases, with 10 bases between the two germline ends. The authors made TCR beta libraries by quantitative 5'-RACE with molecular barcodes. MiXCR was run by TCRdb on the 5' RACE reads, yielding one entry per CDR3 protein. The table shows some 350,000 distinct CDR3 sequences, with roughly 14% occurring only once. The sample was blood, either unsorted or a sorted T cell fraction (not recorded which). The TCR comes from a male donor with ankylosing spondylitis or in good health (not recorded which). The chain carries TRBV7-2 and TRBJ2-5; a weak D match, TRBD2 (6 bases). CDR3 protein: CASSQGLKETQYF. DNA for the CDR3: TGTGCCAGCAGCCAGGGACTCAAAGAGACCCAGTACTTC.